Presented here are 18 T cell receptor beta chains from one specimen sequenced in a study of T cells in localized non-small cell lung cancer (dated by TCRdb to 2018 to 2021). The library was prepared using the immunoSEQ multiplex PCR assay. Here the immuneACCESS table is served through TCRdb, limited to in-frame sequences with V and J called. Missing clones are a known gap in these copies; in checked studies unresolved V genes cover under half, and the rest lacks a known reason. The sample table shows around 83,000 clones, and around 82% are seen once. Around 21% of the sample belongs to the ten largest clones. The starting material was PBMCs, obtained before any cancer treatment. All receptors derive from a man aged 40-75 years with stage II squamous cell lung carcinoma.

J is TRBJ2-1 and V is TRBV9, with D perhaps TRBD1 (5 bases). Per the germline V gene, CDR1 is SGDLS and CDR2 is YYNGEE. Trimming pared 3 bases from V and 7 bases from J, leaving 8 bases between. The CDR3 length is 12 residues. The CDR3 nucleotides read TGTGCCAGCAGCGGGCGACAGAATGAGCAGTTCTTC. This codes for CASSGRQNEQFF.

J is TRBJ2-7 and V is TRBV7-3, with 9 bases that match TRBD1. Trimming at V came to 2 bases and at J to 5 bases, leaving 7 bases not matched to a gene. Germline assignment: CDR1 SGHTA and CDR2 FQGTGA. The CDR3 is 15 amino acids. The CDR3 coding sequence is TGTGCCAGCAGCTTAGTCGGGACAGGGCACGACGAGCAGTACTTC. This encodes CASSLVGTGHDEQYF.

The genes are TRBV28 and TRBJ2-5; perhaps TRBD2 as D (6 bases). The germline CDR1 and CDR2 sequences are MDHEN and SYDVKM. The V gene lost 7 bases and the J gene lost 1 base, with 10 bases spanning the gap. The length of the CDR3 is 13 residues. The CDR3 sequence: CASTAGGQETQYF. In DNA form, the CDR3 reads TGTGCCAGCACCGCCGGGGGCCAAGAGACCCAGTACTTC.

The chain uses TRBV7-3 and TRBJ1-5; 7 bases map to TRBD1. There are 15 residues in the CDR3. Trimming cost V 0 bases and J 5 bases; bases outside gene matches: 4. Germline values: CDR1 SGHTA, CDR2 FQGTGA. This CDR3 reads CASSLTGGGHQPQHF. CDR3 DNA: TGTGCCAGCAGCTTAACAGGGGGCGGCCATCAGCCCCAGCATTTT.

The chain recombines TRBV2 with TRBJ2-7; 7 bases line up with TRBD1. Germline CDR1 reads SNHLY; CDR2 reads FYNNEI. Unmatched junction bases numbered 7, after V lost 7 bases and J lost 10 bases. This CDR3 spans 11 amino acids. In DNA form, the CDR3 reads TGTGCCAGCACCGACGGGACAGAACAGTACTTC. It encodes CASTDGTEQYF. The whole variable domain, remainder taken from reference TRBV2 and TRBJ2-7, is EPEVTQTPSHQVTQMGQEVILRCVPISNHLYFYWYRQILGQKVEFLVSFYNNEISEKSEIFDDQFSVERPDGSNFTLKIRSTKLEDSAMYFCASTDGTEQYFGPGTRLTVT.

The chain uses TRBV4-1 and TRBJ1-2; the D is unclear. The CDR3 loop spans 15 amino acids. Germline V gene lookup returns CDR1 MGHRA and CDR2 YSYEKL. With 1 base removed from V and 2 bases from J, the gap between germline ends came to 11 bases. CDR3 loop: CASSQGLNQNYGYTF. For the CDR3, the DNA is TGCGCCAGCAGCCAAGGCCTCAATCAAAACTATGGCTACACCTTC.

The chain has TRBV7-2 and TRBJ2-7; no reliable D call. Germline values: CDR1 SGHTA, CDR2 FQGNSA. The CDR3 runs 11 residues. Trimming removed 5 bases from V and 3 bases from J, with 5 bases in between. The CDR3 sequence: CASSPSYEQYF. The DNA of the CDR3 is TGTGCCAGCAGCCCCAGCTACGAGCAGTACTTC.

This chain uses TRBV2 with TRBJ2-3; D gene unclear. The CDR3 spans 14 residues. Trimming took 2 bases from V and 6 from J, leaving 12 bases between them. Germline-derived CDR1 and CDR2 are SNHLY and FYNNEI. Written as DNA, the CDR3 is TGTGCCAGCAGTGAACTTGGCTCCCCGGATACGCAGTATTTT. Its translation is CASSELGSPDTQYF.

CDR3: CSVEGEVAANFNEQFF. The CDR3 DNA reads as TGCAGCGTTGAAGGTGAGGTGGCGGCGAACTTCAATGAGCAGTTCTTC. The chain recombines TRBV29-1 with TRBJ2-1; D call uncertain. The CDR3 is 16 residues long. Germline-derived CDR1 and CDR2 are SQVTM and ANQGSEA. V lost 1 base to trimming and J lost 6 bases, with 19 bases between them.

The chain joins TRBV19 to TRBJ1-3; D is perhaps TRBD1 (6 bases). This CDR3 comprises 16 residues. V lost 4 bases and J 0 bases, leaving 13 bases between the germline ends. The germline gives CDR1 LNHDA, CDR2 SQIVND (reference sequence). CDR3 region: CASSRRGTDSGNTIYF. Here the CDR3 DNA reads TGTGCCAGTAGTAGGAGGGGGACCGACTCTGGAAACACCATATATTTT.

This chain uses TRBV30 with TRBJ1-1; the D is unclear. The CDR3 is 13 residues long. The germline gives CDR1 GTSNPN, CDR2 SVGIG (reference sequence). V was clipped by 0 bases and J by 0 bases, with 5 bases between them. The CDR3 nucleotides are TGTGCCTGGAGTGTACTAGTGAACACTGAAGCTTTCTTT. Translating it yields CAWSVLVNTEAFF. Together with reference TRBV30 and TRBJ1-1, the CDR3 gives the full variable domain: SQTIHQWPATLVQPVGSPLSLECTVEGTSNPNLYWYRQAAGRGLQLLFYSVGIGQISSEVPQNLSASRPQDRQFILSSKKLLLSDSGFYLCAWSVLVNTEAFFGQGTRLTVV.

The chain has TRBV5-6 and TRBJ2-7; possible D gene TRBD1, 6 bases. Trimming took off 5 bases at V and 2 bases at J, with 17 bases between the two ends. This CDR3 is 15 amino acids long. Germline V gives CDR1 SGHDT, CDR2 YYEEEE. CDR3 loop: CASSRSGAFTYEQYF. DNA of the CDR3: TGTGCCAGCAGTAGGTCAGGGGCTTTCACCTACGAGCAGTACTTC.

The chain uses TRBV2 and TRBJ1-2, with TRBD1 matching over 10 bases. In germline, CDR1 is SNHLY, CDR2 FYNNEI. Unmatched junction bases numbered 4, after V lost 8 bases and J lost 7 bases. The CDR3 length is 12 residues. CDR3 sequence: CASSGTGAGYTF. The CDR3 DNA is TGTGCCAGCTCCGGGACAGGGGCTGGCTACACCTTC.

This chain links TRBV7-9 with TRBJ2-3; 15 nucleotides line up with TRBD2. With 5 bases clipped from V and 1 base from J, the junction kept 10 bases outside the gene matches. Germline V lookup: CDR1 SEHNR, CDR2 FQNEAQ (reference sequence). The CDR3 sequence is 19 residues long. DNA for the CDR3: TGTGCCAGCAGCCCCCGGACTAGCGGGAGGGCCGGGGGCACAGATACGCAGTATTTT. It translates to CASSPRTSGRAGGTDTQYF.

The chain carries TRBV14 and TRBJ2-7, with 7 bases fitting TRBD1. Germline trimming cut 0 bases from V and 2 bases from J; bases unmatched to any gene: 4. The CDR3 length is 15 residues. CDR1 SGHDN and CDR2 FVKESK come from the germline V gene. The CDR3 sequence is CASSQDLTGPYEQYF. DNA for the CDR3: TGTGCCAGCAGCCAAGATCTGACAGGGCCCTACGAGCAGTACTTC.

The count of this clone is one. The chain has TRBV28 and TRBJ1-1, with TRBD1 as a possible D gene (6 bases). Trimming cost V 7 bases and J 5 bases, with 17 bases left between them. The CDR3 contains 14 residues. Germline V CDR1 and CDR2: MDHEN, SYDVKM. CDR3 in amino acids: CASTPRGPRTEAFF. In nucleotides, the CDR3 is TGTGCCAGCACCCCCCGGGGGCCGAGAACTGAAGCTTTCTTT.

The rearrangement links TRBV6-5 to TRBJ2-7; the match to TRBD1 covers 10 bases. The V and J ends lost 4 bases and 3 bases, in that order; junction bases with no gene match: 3. This CDR3 is 14 amino acids long. Per germline, CDR1 MNHEY and CDR2 SVGAGI. CDR3 region: CASSLGQGFYEQYF. Written as DNA, the CDR3 is TGTGCCAGCAGTTTGGGACAGGGGTTCTACGAGCAGTACTTC.

The chain combines TRBV6-5 with TRBJ2-1; TRBD2 agrees at 8 bases. This CDR3 has 14 residues. Germline V gene sequence: CDR1 MNHEY, CDR2 SVGAGI. V dropped 6 bases and J dropped 7; count of bases not matched to a gene: 8. CDR3: CASRAGVTLNEQFF. The CDR3 coding sequence is TGTGCCAGCAGAGCGGGAGTAACTTTGAATGAGCAGTTCTTC.